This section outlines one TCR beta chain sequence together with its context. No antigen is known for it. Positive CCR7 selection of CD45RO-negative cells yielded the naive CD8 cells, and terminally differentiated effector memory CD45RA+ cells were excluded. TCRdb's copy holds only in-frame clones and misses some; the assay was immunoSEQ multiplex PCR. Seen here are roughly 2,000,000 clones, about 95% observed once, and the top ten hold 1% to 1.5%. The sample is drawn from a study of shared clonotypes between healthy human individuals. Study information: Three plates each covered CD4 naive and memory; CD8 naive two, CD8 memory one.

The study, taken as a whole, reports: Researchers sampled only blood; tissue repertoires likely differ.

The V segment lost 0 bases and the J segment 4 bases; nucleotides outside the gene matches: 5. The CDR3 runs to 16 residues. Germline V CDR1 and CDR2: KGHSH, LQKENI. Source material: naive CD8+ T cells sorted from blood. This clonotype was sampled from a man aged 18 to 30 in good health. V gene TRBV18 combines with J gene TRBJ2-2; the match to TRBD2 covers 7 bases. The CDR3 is CASSPPPGRGTGELFF. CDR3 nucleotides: TGTGCCAGCTCACCACCACCAGGGAGGGGCACCGGGGAGCTGTTTTTT. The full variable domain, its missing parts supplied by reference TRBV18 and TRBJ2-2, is NAGVMQNPRHLVRRRGQEARLRCSPMKGHSHVYWYRQLPEEGLKFMVYLQKENIIDESGMPKERFSAEFPKEGPSILRIQQVVRGDSAAYFCASSPPPGRGTGELFFGEGSRLTVL.